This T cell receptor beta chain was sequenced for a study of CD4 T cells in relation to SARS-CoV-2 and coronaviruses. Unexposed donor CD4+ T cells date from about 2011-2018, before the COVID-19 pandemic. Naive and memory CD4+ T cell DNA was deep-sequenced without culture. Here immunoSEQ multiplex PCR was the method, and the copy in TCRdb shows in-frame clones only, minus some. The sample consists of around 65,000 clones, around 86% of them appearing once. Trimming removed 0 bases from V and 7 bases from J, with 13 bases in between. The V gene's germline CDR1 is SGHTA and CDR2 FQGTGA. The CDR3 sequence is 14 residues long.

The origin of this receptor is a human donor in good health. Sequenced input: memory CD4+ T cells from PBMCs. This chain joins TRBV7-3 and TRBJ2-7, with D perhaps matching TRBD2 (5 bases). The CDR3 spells CASSLTPLSGEQYF. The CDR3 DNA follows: TGTGCCAGCAGCTTAACCCCTCTCTCGGGGGAGCAGTACTTC.